Shown below are 3 T cell receptor beta chains from a single sample sequenced in a study of CD8 T cells in ankylosing spondylitis. TCRdb passed the 5' RACE reads through MiXCR, listing each CDR3 protein once. Of fewer than 250,000 distinct CDR3 sequences listed, about 10% were seen once; the top ten hold about 19%. Sequencing was done on a sample of blood, either unsorted or a sorted T cell fraction (not recorded which). The receptor set was obtained from a male donor with ankylosing spondylitis or in good health (not recorded which).

This clonotype has a count of ten or more. V is TRBV27 and J is TRBJ2-1; D may be TRBD2 (5 bases). The CDR3 runs 15 residues. Germline lookup yields CDR1 MNHEY and CDR2 SMNVEV (reference sequence). Between the trimmed V and J ends, which lost 2 bases and 6 bases, there was a span of 14 bases. The CDR3 sequence: CASSLNTGELNEQFF. The CDR3 DNA sequence: TGTGCCAGCAGTTTAAACACCGGGGAGCTCAATGAGCAGTTCTTC.

This clonotype was recorded many times. This chain connects TRBV5-1 to TRBJ2-7; tentative D call: TRBD1 (6 bases). CDR3 length: 14 amino acids. V lost 1 base to trimming and J lost 4 bases, with 12 bases between them. CDR1 and CDR2 from the germline V gene are SGHRS and YFSETQ. The chain's CDR3 is CASSLSPGVYEQYF. CDR3 nucleotide sequence: TGCGCCAGCAGCTTGTCCCCAGGGGTGTACGAGCAGTACTTC.

This clonotype was observed a handful of times. J is TRBJ2-7 and V is TRBV5-6; D might be TRBD1 or TRBD2, each matching 5 bases. V lost 4 bases to trimming and J lost 5 bases, with 13 bases between them. CDR3 length equals 13 residues. Germline V gene sequence: CDR1 SGHDT, CDR2 YYEEEE. The CDR3 is CASSGGRNDEQYF. The CDR3 DNA sequence: TGTGCCAGCAGCGGGGGACGAAACGACGAGCAGTACTTC.